What follows are 10 T cell receptor beta chains derived from one specimen sequenced in a study of cytomegalovirus exposure and HLA in healthy donors. Use of 60 Vbeta and 13 Jbeta primers characterized the PCR. Method: immunoSEQ multiplex PCR; TCRdb's copy keeps in-frame clones and lacks some. Among around 130,000 clones, 80% were seen once, and the ten largest hold 5% to 5.5%. The sequencing sample was made of PBMCs. The receptors shown here come from a man younger than 45 in good health and CMV-seronegative.

V usage is TRBV9 and J usage is TRBJ2-1; 9 nucleotides align to TRBD2. V lost 5 bases to trimming and J lost 4 bases; unmatched junction nucleotides: 4. The CDR3 consists of 14 residues. The germline gives CDR1 SGDLS, CDR2 YYNGEE. The CDR3 spells CASSRAGGYNEQFF. CDR3 sequence (DNA): TGTGCCAGCAGTCGGGCGGGAGGGTACAATGAGCAGTTCTTC.

This clone has only a few counts. The chain couples TRBV5-4 to TRBJ2-3; the match to TRBD2 covers 11 bases. Trimming removed 2 bases from V and 5 bases from J; junction bases left unmatched: 16. The CDR3 runs to 19 residues. CDR1 SGHNT and CDR2 YYREEE come from the germline V gene (reference sequence). The DNA of the CDR3 is TGTGCCAGCAGCTTAACTTGGGGTTTAGCGGGGGGGCCGGGAGATACGCAGTATTTT. Residues: CASSLTWGLAGGPGDTQYF.

This chain joins TRBV4-2 and TRBJ2-1; 12 bases match TRBD2. Germline loops: CDR1 LGHNA, CDR2 YNFKEQ. With V trimmed by 5 bases and J by 3 bases, 8 bases remained unmatched. The CDR3 has 17 residues. The CDR3 nucleotides are TGTGCCAGCAGCTTACTACTAGCGGGGGGAATCTACAATGAGCAGTTCTTC. This sequence encodes CASSLLLAGGIYNEQFF.

This chain uses TRBV6-6 with TRBJ2-3, with 14 bases fitting TRBD2. Germline V gives CDR1 MNHNY, CDR2 SVGAGI (reference sequence). CDR3 length equals 16 residues. V shed 6 bases and J 6 bases; nucleotides not matched to a gene: 8. The CDR3 here is CASRRLAGGPWDTQYF. The CDR3, as DNA: TGTGCCAGCAGACGACTAGCGGGGGGGCCCTGGGATACGCAGTATTTT.

The rearrangement links TRBV6-1 to TRBJ2-5, with TRBD2 matching over 7 bases. There are 16 residues in the CDR3. Per the germline V gene, CDR1 is MNHNS and CDR2 is SASEGT. J lost 4 bases, V lost 1 base, and 9 bases had no gene match. CDR3 amino acids: CASSEVPGLVLETQYF. In nucleotides, the CDR3 is TGTGCCAGCAGTGAAGTACCTGGACTAGTGTTAGAGACCCAGTACTTC.

The chain uses TRBV28 and TRBJ1-5, with D uncertain. V was trimmed by 6 bases and J by 0 bases, leaving 15 bases between them. The CDR3 has 16 residues. From germline, CDR1 is MDHEN and CDR2 SYDVKM. As DNA, the CDR3 is TGTGCCAGCAGCCCTGGAGCCTCCTATAGCAATCAGCCCCAGCATTTT. Amino acids: CASSPGASYSNQPQHF.

This chain connects TRBV4-1 to TRBJ1-4; D is uncertain. The germline gives CDR1 MGHRA, CDR2 YSYEKL. CDR3 size: 14 residues. Deletions cut 2 bases from V and 4 bases from J, with 8 bases between. The CDR3 is CASSQTADNEKLFF. The CDR3 DNA sequence: TGCGCCAGCAGCCAAACAGCAGATAATGAAAAACTGTTTTTT.

The DNA of the CDR3 is TGTGCCAGCAGTCCCGGGACAGGGGGTTGGAGGGGCGATCAGCCCCAGCATTTT. Its translation is CASSPGTGGWRGDQPQHF. The rearrangement links TRBV28 to TRBJ1-5; 11 nucleotides align to TRBD1. CDR3 length: 18 residues. The V gene end was trimmed by 5 bases and the J gene end by 5 bases; junction bases not matched to a gene: 14. Per the germline V gene, CDR1 is MDHEN and CDR2 is SYDVKM.

The CDR3 region is CASSPNRGTSGNTIYF. DNA of the CDR3: TGTGCCAGCTCACCCAACAGGGGCACCAGTGGAAACACCATATATTTT. The rearrangement uses TRBV18 and TRBJ1-3; 7 nucleotides align to TRBD1. Per germline, CDR1 KGHSH and CDR2 LQKENI. The length of the CDR3 is 16 residues. V dropped 3 bases and J dropped 3; count of bases not matched to a gene: 8.

The chain is built from TRBV21-1 and TRBJ1-5; TRBD1 is the table's D call, not checked against the DNA. TRBV21-1 is a listed pseudogene. The CDR3 runs to 14 residues. The CDR3 DNA reads TGTGCCAGCAGCAAAGACAGGTCGGAACAGCCCCAGCATTTT. It yields the protein CASSKDRSEQPQHF.